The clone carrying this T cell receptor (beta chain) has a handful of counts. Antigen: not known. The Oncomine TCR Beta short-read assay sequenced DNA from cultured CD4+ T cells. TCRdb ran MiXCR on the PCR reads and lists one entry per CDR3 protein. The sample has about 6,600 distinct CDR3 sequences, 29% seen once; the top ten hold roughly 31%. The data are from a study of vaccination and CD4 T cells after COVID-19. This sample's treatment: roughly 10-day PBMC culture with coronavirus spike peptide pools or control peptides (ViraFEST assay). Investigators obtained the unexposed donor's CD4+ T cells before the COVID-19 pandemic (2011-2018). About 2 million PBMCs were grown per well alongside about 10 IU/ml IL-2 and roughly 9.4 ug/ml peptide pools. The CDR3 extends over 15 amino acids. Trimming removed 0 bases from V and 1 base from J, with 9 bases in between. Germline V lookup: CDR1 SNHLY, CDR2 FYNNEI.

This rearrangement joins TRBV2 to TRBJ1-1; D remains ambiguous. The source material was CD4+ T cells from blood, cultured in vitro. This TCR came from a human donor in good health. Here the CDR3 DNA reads TGTGCCAGCAGTGAAGCGGTCTCAGGGAACACTGAAGCTTTCTTT. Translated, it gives CASSEAVSGNTEAFF.